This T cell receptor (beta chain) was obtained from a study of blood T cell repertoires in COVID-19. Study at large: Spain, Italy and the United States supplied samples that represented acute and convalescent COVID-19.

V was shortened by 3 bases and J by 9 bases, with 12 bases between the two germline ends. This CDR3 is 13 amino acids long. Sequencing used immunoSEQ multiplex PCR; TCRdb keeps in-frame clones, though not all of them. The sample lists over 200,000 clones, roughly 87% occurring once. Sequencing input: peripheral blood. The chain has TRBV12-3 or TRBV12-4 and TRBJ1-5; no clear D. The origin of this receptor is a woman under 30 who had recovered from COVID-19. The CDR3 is CASSLGLLRPQHF. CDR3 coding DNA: TGTGCCAGCAGTTTGGGCCTGTTGAGGCCCCAGCATTTT.